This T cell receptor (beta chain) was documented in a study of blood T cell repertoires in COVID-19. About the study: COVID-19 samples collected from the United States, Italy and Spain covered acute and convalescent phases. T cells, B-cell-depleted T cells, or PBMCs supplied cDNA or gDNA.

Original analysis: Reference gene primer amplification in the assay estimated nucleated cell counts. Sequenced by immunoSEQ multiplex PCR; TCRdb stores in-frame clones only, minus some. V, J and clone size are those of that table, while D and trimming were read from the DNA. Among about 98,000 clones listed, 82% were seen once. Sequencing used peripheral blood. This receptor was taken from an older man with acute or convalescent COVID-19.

The CDR3 DNA reads as TGTGCCAGCAGCTCGATGACAGGTCTGAACACTGAAGCTTTCTTT. Amino acids: CASSSMTGLNTEAFF. The V gene is TRBV7-8, the J gene TRBJ1-1; tentative D call: TRBD1 (6 bases). The CDR3 extends over 15 amino acids. The germline CDR1 and CDR2 sequences are SGHVS and FQNEAQ. Trimming took off 4 bases at V and 0 bases at J, with 12 bases between the two ends.